Shown below are 18 T cell receptor beta chains from a single sample sequenced in a study of cytomegalovirus exposure and HLA in healthy donors. The PCR had 60 Vbeta and 13 Jbeta primers. Produced via immunoSEQ multiplex PCR; TCRdb's table is partial and in-frame only. Of tens of thousands of clones listed, approximately 7.7% are singletons. Sequencing was carried out using PBMCs. Source of these receptors: a man in his fifties in good health and CMV-seronegative.

This chain uses TRBV28 with TRBJ1-2; 8 bases line up with TRBD1. This CDR3 spans 16 amino acids. CDR1 is MDHEN, CDR2 SYDVKM, per germline. With 2 bases clipped from V and 6 bases from J, the junction kept 11 bases outside the gene matches. CDR3 DNA sequence: TGTGCCAGCAGTTTAGGTGGCCAGGGGGCGTTTAATGGCTACACCTTC. This codes for CASSLGGQGAFNGYTF.

The gene calls are TRBV27 and TRBJ2-5; weak D call: TRBD2 (6 bases). Germline V lookup: CDR1 MNHEY, CDR2 SMNVEV (reference sequence). There are 14 residues in the CDR3. V shed 2 bases and J shed 2 bases, with 9 bases lying between them. The CDR3 DNA sequence: TGTGCCAGCAGTTTAAGGAGGGGACAAGAGACCCAGTACTTC. Encoded protein: CASSLRRGQETQYF.

This clone was picked up a small number of times. J is TRBJ2-3 and V is TRBV2; TRBD2 matches 7 bases. Germline trimming cut 3 bases from V and 0 bases from J; bases unmatched to any gene: 12. The CDR3 length is 18 residues. Germline-derived CDR1 and CDR2 are SNHLY and FYNNEI. The CDR3 protein is CASSEISGMSHSTDTQYF. CDR3 DNA sequence: TGTGCCAGCAGTGAGATAAGCGGGATGAGTCATAGCACAGATACGCAGTATTTT.

V is TRBV12-2 and J is TRBJ2-1; TRBD1 reflects the table's D call only, with no check against the DNA. TRBV12-2 is recorded as a pseudogene. The CDR3 is 17 residues long. CDR3 sequence reads: CASRFLTSYPSYNEQFF. The CDR3 DNA reads as TGTGCAAGTCGCTTCTTGACATCCTATCCCTCCTACAATGAGCAGTTCTTC.

This clone was found a few times. V and J are TRBV5-1 and TRBJ1-2; tentative D call: TRBD1 (5 bases). This CDR3 comprises 16 residues. Trimming left V 3 bases short and J 4 bases short, with 19 bases between. Germline V gives CDR1 SGHRS, CDR2 YFSETQ. The CDR3 DNA reads TGCGCCAGCAGCTCGGGAGGGGCAGCAGTTAGCTATGGCTACACCTTC. This gives the protein CASSSGGAAVSYGYTF.

This sequence joins TRBV7-2 and TRBJ2-1, with D unresolved. CDR1 is SGHTA, CDR2 FQGNSA, per germline. Deletions cut 5 bases from V and 0 bases from J, with 11 bases between. This CDR3 spans 15 amino acids. CDR3 in amino acids: CASSAQASSYNEQFF. CDR3 DNA: TGTGCCAGCAGCGCTCAGGCATCCTCCTACAATGAGCAGTTCTTC.

The chain is built from TRBV2 and TRBJ2-7, with TRBD2 identical over 10 bases. This CDR3 spans 18 amino acids. After removal of 7 bases from V and 0 bases from J, the junction contained 15 bases not matched to a gene. Germline lookup yields CDR1 SNHLY and CDR2 FYNNEI. The chain's CDR3 is CASKFGTSETRSSYEQYF. The CDR3, as DNA: TGTGCCAGCAAATTCGGGACTAGCGAGACTCGGAGCTCCTACGAGCAGTACTTC. The full variable domain, with the rest looked up from reference TRBV2 and TRBJ2-7, is EPEVTQTPSHQVTQMGQEVILRCVPISNHLYFYWYRQILGQKVEFLVSFYNNEISEKSEIFDDQFSVERPDGSNFTLKIRSTKLEDSAMYFCASKFGTSETRSSYEQYFGPGTRLTVT.

This clone occurred a few times. Other DNA sequences in this specimen translate into the identical CDR3. Here the CDR3 DNA reads TGTGCCAGCAGGACGGGAGGGGAAGGTCAGCCCCAGCATTTT. It codes for CASRTGGEGQPQHF. This chain uses TRBV2 with TRBJ1-5, with D possibly being TRBD1 (5 bases). With 6 bases removed from V and 6 bases from J, the gap between germline ends came to 15 bases. This CDR3 has 14 amino acids. Germline V lookup: CDR1 SNHLY, CDR2 FYNNEI.

The chain recombines TRBV7-2 with TRBJ2-3; D not resolved. The CDR3 length is 13 residues. V gave up 5 bases and J gave up 6 bases, with 12 bases separating them. Germline CDR1 reads SGHTA; CDR2 reads FQGNSA. Here the CDR3 reads CASSDDPGDTQYF. CDR3 nucleotide sequence: TGTGCCAGCAGCGATGACCCCGGGGATACGCAGTATTTT.

There are a few counts of this clone. Other nucleotide sequences from this sample produce the same CDR3. The CDR3 reads CASSPDSYGYTF. CDR3 bases: TGTGCCAGCAGCCCGGACAGCTATGGCTACACCTTC. The rearrangement uses TRBV7-9 and TRBJ1-2, with D tentatively TRBD1 (6 bases). V lost 5 bases and J 4 bases, leaving 8 bases between the germline ends. Germline V gene sequence: CDR1 SEHNR, CDR2 FQNEAQ (reference sequence). This CDR3 has 12 amino acids.

The chain combines TRBV9 with TRBJ1-2; tentative D call: TRBD1 (5 bases). Germline V CDR1 and CDR2: SGDLS, YYNGEE. The CDR3 consists of 16 residues. V lost 3 bases and J 0 bases, leaving 15 bases between the germline ends. The CDR3 region is CASSAFYRPSNYGYTF. CDR3 coding DNA: TGTGCCAGCAGCGCCTTTTACAGGCCCTCTAACTATGGCTACACCTTC.

The sample holds a few counts of this clone. This sequence joins TRBV19 and TRBJ1-1; 7 nucleotides agree with TRBD1. Losses at the gene ends were 4 bases for V and 0 bases for J; bases not matched to a gene: 5. The CDR3 sequence is 15 residues long. Looked up from germline, CDR1 is LNHDA and CDR2 is SQIVND (reference sequence). This CDR3 is CASSNGQVMNTEAFF. The CDR3 DNA follows: TGTGCCAGTAGTAACGGACAGGTCATGAACACTGAAGCTTTCTTT.

There are a few counts of this clone. V is TRBV19 and J is TRBJ2-1; a weak D match, TRBD1 (6 bases). Germline-derived CDR1 and CDR2 are LNHDA and SQIVND (reference sequence). Trimming took off 1 base at V and 9 bases at J, with 16 bases between the two ends. The CDR3 has 15 amino acids. In DNA, the CDR3 is TGTGCCAGTAGTATAGTACGGGGACAAGGAGGTGAGCAGTTCTTC. This encodes CASSIVRGQGGEQFF.

This clone was recorded a few times. The CDR3 sequence: CASSTLQGFAGNTIYF. In DNA form, the CDR3 reads TGTGCCAGCAGTACGCTTCAGGGATTCGCTGGAAACACCATATATTTT. The chain employs TRBV27 and TRBJ1-3; the D gene is possibly TRBD1 (5 bases). The CDR3 is made up of 16 amino acids. Trimming pared 5 bases from V and 2 bases from J, leaving 16 bases between. CDR1 is MNHEY and CDR2 is SMNVEV in the germline V gene (reference sequence).

The sample holds a few counts of this clone. The chain employs TRBV28 and TRBJ2-1; TRBD1 matches 7 bases. Trimming removed 5 bases from V and 0 bases from J; junction bases left unmatched: 4. The CDR3 length is 15 residues. Per germline, CDR1 MDHEN and CDR2 SYDVKM. This chain's CDR3 is CASSPSGGSYNEQFF. The CDR3 DNA sequence: TGTGCCAGCAGTCCCTCAGGGGGCTCCTACAATGAGCAGTTCTTC.

This rearrangement joins TRBV5-4 to TRBJ1-1, with a weak D call TRBD1 (5 bases). The CDR3 has 15 residues. Germline V gives CDR1 SGHNT, CDR2 YYREEE (reference sequence). The V end lost 5 bases, the J end lost 1 base, and 15 bases lay between the germline ends. The CDR3 DNA is TGTGCCAGCAGGTCCTCGATGGGGGGGAACACTGAAGCTTTCTTT. Its protein is CASRSSMGGNTEAFF.

This clone has a handful of counts. The chain combines TRBV4-1 with TRBJ2-2, with D perhaps matching TRBD1 (6 bases). The CDR3 consists of 14 residues. Per the germline V gene, CDR1 is MGHRA and CDR2 is YSYEKL. The ends were cut back, 3 bases at V and 5 bases at J, with 10 bases in the middle. CDR3 nucleotide sequence: TGCGCCAGCAGCCAGCAAGACAGGACCGGGGAGCTGTTTTTT. This gives the protein CASSQQDRTGELFF.

The chain couples TRBV6-1 to TRBJ1-2; possible D gene TRBD1, 6 bases. This CDR3 has 14 amino acids. The germline V and J ends were trimmed by 0 bases and 4 bases, with 9 bases remaining between them. Germline CDR1 and CDR2: MNHNS and SASEGT. The DNA of the CDR3 is TGTGCCAGCAGTGAAGCCTCAGGGGCCTATGGCTACACCTTC. This codes for CASSEASGAYGYTF.